The clone carrying this TCR beta chain has more than one count but fewer than ten. What it binds is not known. This specimen belongs to a study of T-cell memory formation after mild COVID-19. 5'RACE, which relied on constant-segment primers, yielded TCR alpha and TCR beta cDNA libraries carrying sample barcodes and UMIs. One entry per CDR3 protein, called by TCRdb with MiXCR from the 5' RACE reads. The sample records 130,000 to 150,000 distinct CDR3 sequences, about 5.5% being singletons. After removal of 6 bases from V and 4 bases from J, the junction contained 15 bases not matched to a gene. CDR3 length equals 17 residues. CDR1 and CDR2 (germline): SGHRS, YFSETQ. Study results and limitations: The pre-infection memory compartment contained some responding clones, suggesting cross-reactive memory joined. Second-wave clones peaking on day 37 lacked confirmed SARS-CoV-2 specificity.

This clonotype was sampled from an adult woman who had mild COVID-19 (a few samples of this study predate the infection). Cell type and time point are not known. V and J are TRBV5-1 and TRBJ2-1, with TRBD2 matching 8 bases. Material: PBMCs or a T cell subset sorted from them (not recorded which). The CDR3 DNA follows: TGCGCCAGCACGTCAATCGGGGAGGCGGGGGGTTACAATGAGCAGTTCTTC. It codes for CASTSIGEAGGYNEQFF.